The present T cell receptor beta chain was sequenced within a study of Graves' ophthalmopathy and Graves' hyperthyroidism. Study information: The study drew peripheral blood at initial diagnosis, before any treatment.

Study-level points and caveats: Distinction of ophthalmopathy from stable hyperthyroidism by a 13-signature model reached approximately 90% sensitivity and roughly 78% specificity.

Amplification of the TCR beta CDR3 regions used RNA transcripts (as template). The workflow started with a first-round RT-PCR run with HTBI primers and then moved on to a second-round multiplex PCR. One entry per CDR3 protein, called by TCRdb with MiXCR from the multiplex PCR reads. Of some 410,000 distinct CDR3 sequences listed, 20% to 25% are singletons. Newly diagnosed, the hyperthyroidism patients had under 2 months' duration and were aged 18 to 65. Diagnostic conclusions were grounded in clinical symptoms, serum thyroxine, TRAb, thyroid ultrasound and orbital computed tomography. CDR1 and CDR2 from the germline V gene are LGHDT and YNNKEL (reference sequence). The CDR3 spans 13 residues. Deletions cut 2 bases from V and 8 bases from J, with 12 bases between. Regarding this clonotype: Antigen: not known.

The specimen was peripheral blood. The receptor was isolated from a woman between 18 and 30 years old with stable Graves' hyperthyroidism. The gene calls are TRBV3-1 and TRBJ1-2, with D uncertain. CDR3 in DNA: TGTGCCAGCAGCCAATCCGGAACCTCGGGCTACACCTTC. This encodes CASSQSGTSGYTF.